This T cell receptor beta chain was recovered during a study of PD-1 blockade in classical Hodgkin lymphoma. Germline V gene lookup returns CDR1 LNHDA and CDR2 SQIVND (reference sequence). The CDR3 runs to 11 residues. Deletions cut 6 bases from V and 11 bases from J, with 14 bases between. The assay was immunoSEQ multiplex PCR, and TCRdb's table has in-frame clones only and misses some. Found here are around 23,000 clones, 84% of them singletons; the top ten hold approximately 6.2%. This clone showed up just once. The antigen is not known. Time point indicated: cycle 4 day 1 (C4D1), after 6 weeks of nivolumab. All the patients suffered relapse after autologous stem cell transplantation, and brentuximab vedotin exposure differed. Patients' outcomes at their best amounted to complete response, partial response or progressive disease. Whole-study results and caveats: Nivolumab starters within 1 year of ASCT were excluded.

The chain couples TRBV19 to TRBJ2-7, with TRBD1 as a possible D gene (6 bases). The source of this sequence is a human donor with classical Hodgkin lymphoma. The sample here was peripheral blood mononuclear cells (PBMCs), taken before the fourth cycle of nivolumab. DNA for the CDR3: TGTGCCAGTAGGGCCCGGGACAAGGAGTACTTC. Amino acid sequence: CASRARDKEYF.